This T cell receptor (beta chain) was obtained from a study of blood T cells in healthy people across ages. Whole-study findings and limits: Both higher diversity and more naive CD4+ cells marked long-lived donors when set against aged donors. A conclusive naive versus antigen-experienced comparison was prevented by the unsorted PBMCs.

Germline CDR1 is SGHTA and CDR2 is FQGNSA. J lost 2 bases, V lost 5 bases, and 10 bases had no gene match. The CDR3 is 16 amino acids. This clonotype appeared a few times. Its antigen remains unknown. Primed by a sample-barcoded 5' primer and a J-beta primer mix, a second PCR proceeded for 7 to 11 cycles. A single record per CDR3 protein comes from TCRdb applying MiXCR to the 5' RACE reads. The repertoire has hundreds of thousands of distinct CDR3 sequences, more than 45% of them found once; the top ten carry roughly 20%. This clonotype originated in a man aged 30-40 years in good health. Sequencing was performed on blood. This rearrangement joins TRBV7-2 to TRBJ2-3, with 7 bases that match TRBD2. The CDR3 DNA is TGTGCCAGCAGCGCCCTGGGCGGGGGTAACACAGATACGCAGTATTTT. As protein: CASSALGGGNTDTQYF.